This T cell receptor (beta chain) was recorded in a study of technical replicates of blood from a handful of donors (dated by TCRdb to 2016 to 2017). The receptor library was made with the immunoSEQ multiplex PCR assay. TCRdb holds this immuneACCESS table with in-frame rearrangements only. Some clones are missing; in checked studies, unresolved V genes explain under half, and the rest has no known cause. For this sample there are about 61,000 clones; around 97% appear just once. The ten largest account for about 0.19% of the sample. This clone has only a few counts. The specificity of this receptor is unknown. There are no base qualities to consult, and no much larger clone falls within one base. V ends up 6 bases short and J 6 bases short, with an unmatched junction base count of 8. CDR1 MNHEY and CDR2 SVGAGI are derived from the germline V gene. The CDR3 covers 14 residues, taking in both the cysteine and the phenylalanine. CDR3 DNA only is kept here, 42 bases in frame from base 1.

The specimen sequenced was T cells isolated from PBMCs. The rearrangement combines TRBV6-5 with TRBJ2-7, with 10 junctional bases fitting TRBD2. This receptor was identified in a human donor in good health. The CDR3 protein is CASSPLAGAGEQYF. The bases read TGTGCCAGCAGCCCCCTAGCGGGAGCTGGCGAGCAGTACTTC.